A single sample gave rise to the 20 T cell receptor beta chains below, sequenced in a study of cytomegalovirus exposure and HLA in healthy donors. The primer mix had 60 Vbeta and 13 Jbeta primers. Repertoires were generated with immunoSEQ multiplex PCR, while TCRdb's copy carries only in-frame clones and drops some. The sample lists some 110,000 clones, around three quarters seen once, with 3.6% in the top ten. Sequences were obtained from PBMCs. Source of these receptors: a middle-aged man in good health and CMV-seronegative.

This clone was detected only once. The rearrangement joins TRBV7-9 to TRBJ2-6; TRBD1 aligns across 9 bases. Losses at the gene ends were 4 bases for V and 3 bases for J; bases not matched to a gene: 10. CDR1 is SEHNR and CDR2 is FQNEAQ in the germline V gene (reference sequence). The CDR3 runs to 18 residues. The CDR3 bases are TGTGCCAGCAGCTCGCGGGGACAGGGAAATAGTGGGGCCAACGTCCTGACTTTC. Its translation: CASSSRGQGNSGANVLTF. Full variable domain (missing parts from reference TRBV7-9 and TRBJ2-6): DTGVSQNPRHKITKRGQNVTFRCDPISEHNRLYWYRQTLGQGPEFLTYFQNEAQLEKSRLLSDRFSAERPKGSFSTLEIQRTEQGDSAMYLCASSSRGQGNSGANVLTFGAGSRLTVL.

The chain employs TRBV11-2 and TRBJ2-5; a weak D match, TRBD1 (6 bases). The last part of the DNA fits TRBJ2-7 better; the J call may be wrong. From germline, CDR1 is SGHAT and CDR2 FQNNGV. This CDR3 contains 12 residues. CDR3 DNA sequence: TGTGCCAGCAGCTTCACAGGGATCGAGCAGTACTTC. It translates to CASSFTGIEQYF.

The CDR3 DNA sequence: TGTGCCAGCAGCCGACCGGGACAGGGTAGGGACATTCAGTACTTC. It is translated as CASSRPGQGRDIQYF. The chain has TRBV5-4 and TRBJ2-4, with 9 bases matching TRBD1. This CDR3 has 15 amino acids. Germline CDR1 reads SGHNT; CDR2 reads YYREEE (reference sequence). After removal of 4 bases from V and 8 bases from J, the junction contained 10 bases not matched to a gene.

The V and J genes are TRBV7-2 and TRBJ2-3; TRBD2 matches 7 bases. Germline CDR1 is SGHTA and CDR2 is FQGNSA. V lost 4 bases, J lost 3 bases, and 7 bases stayed unmatched. The CDR3 loop spans 15 amino acids. CDR3 amino acids: CASSSQGGRTDTQYF. For the CDR3, the DNA is TGTGCCAGCAGCTCGCAGGGAGGGAGGACAGATACGCAGTATTTT.

This clone appeared a single time. This rearrangement joins TRBV25-1 to TRBJ1-2; TRBD1 matches at 9 bases. The ends lost 5 bases at V and 5 bases at J; junction bases unmatched: 9. Germline CDR1 MGHDK, CDR2 SYGVNS. The CDR3 is made up of 15 amino acids. In DNA form, the CDR3 reads TGTGCCAGCAGTCCTCCCGGGACAGGGAAGTATGGCTACACCTTC. Translated: CASSPPGTGKYGYTF.

The J gene is TRBJ2-5, the V gene TRBV7-2; 9 bases fit TRBD1. This CDR3 is 15 amino acids long. The germline CDR1 and CDR2 sequences are SGHTA and FQGNSA. Trimming cost V 5 bases and J 5 bases; bases outside gene matches: 9. The CDR3 nucleotides are TGTGCCAGCAGCCGGGGGACAGGGAGTTGGGAGACCCAGTACTTC. Protein product: CASSRGTGSWETQYF.

On this clone itself: The junction differs from germline at one of its ends, possibly a read error. The chain links TRBV4-1 to TRBJ2-7; 9 positions agree with TRBD1. Germline V gene data show CDR1 as MGHRA and CDR2 as YSYEKL. CDR3 length: 14 residues. CDR3 residues: CAGSPRQGAYEQYF. The CDR3 region has the DNA TGCGCCGGCAGCCCTCGACAGGGGGCCTACGAGCAGTACTTC.

CDR3 loop: CASSPGTDTEAFF. The CDR3 region has the DNA TGTGCCAGCTCACCGGGGACAGACACTGAAGCTTTCTTT. This sequence joins TRBV18 and TRBJ1-1, with TRBD1 matching 7 bases. Germline V gives CDR1 KGHSH, CDR2 LQKENI. V lost 3 bases to trimming and J lost 3 bases; unmatched junction nucleotides: 1. The CDR3 contains 13 residues.

This sequence joins TRBV4-2 and TRBJ1-1; D may be TRBD1 (6 bases). V was shortened by 2 bases and J by 3 bases, with 10 bases between the two germline ends. The CDR3 contains 14 residues. Looked up from germline, CDR1 is LGHNA and CDR2 is YNFKEQ. This chain's CDR3 is CASSQREGDTEAFF. As DNA, the CDR3 is TGTGCCAGCAGCCAAAGGGAGGGGGACACTGAAGCTTTCTTT.

The chain has TRBV4-3 and TRBJ2-7, with a possible D match to TRBD1 (5 bases). In germline, CDR1 is LGHNA, CDR2 YSLEER. The V end was cut by 1 base, the J end by 0 bases, with 13 bases between. This CDR3 comprises 16 residues. The chain's CDR3 is CASSQVVGRTSYEQYF. DNA of the CDR3: TGCGCCAGCAGCCAAGTGGTGGGGCGAACCTCCTACGAGCAGTACTTC.

The chain couples TRBV9 to TRBJ2-2, with 10 bases lining up with TRBD1. There are 16 residues in the CDR3. J was trimmed by 6 bases and V by 3 bases; bases with no gene match: 8. CDR1 SGDLS and CDR2 YYNGEE come from the germline V gene. For the CDR3, the DNA is TGTGCCAGCAGCGCGACCGGGACAGGGGAAGCCGGGGAGCTGTTTTTT. Amino acids: CASSATGTGEAGELFF.

The chain couples TRBV7-2 to TRBJ1-5, with D perhaps matching TRBD1 (6 bases). The CDR3 covers 16 residues. The germline CDR1 and CDR2 sequences are SGHTA and FQGNSA. The V end was cut by 5 bases, the J end by 7 bases, with 21 bases between. The chain's CDR3 is CASSTRTGRDRQPQHF. The CDR3 DNA reads as TGTGCCAGCAGCACCCGGACCGGCCGCGACAGGCAGCCCCAGCATTTT.

Here the CDR3 DNA reads TGCAGTGCACCCAGGGCCGGGGAGCTGTTTTTT. Translated: CSAPRAGELFF. The gene calls are TRBV20-1 and TRBJ2-2; TRBD1 might be the D (5 bases). The V end lost 6 bases, the J end lost 6 bases, and 8 bases lay between the germline ends. The germline gives CDR1 DFQATT, CDR2 SNEGSKA (reference sequence). CDR3 size: 11 residues.

This chain connects TRBV4-1 to TRBJ2-5; the match to TRBD2 covers 8 bases. The germline gives CDR1 MGHRA, CDR2 YSYEKL. CDR3 length: 15 amino acids. V was clipped by 0 bases and J by 5 bases; unmatched bases: 5. The CDR3 loop is CASSQDSGGVETQYF. DNA for the CDR3: TGCGCCAGCAGCCAAGATTCGGGGGGGGTGGAGACCCAGTACTTC.

This rearrangement joins TRBV9 to TRBJ2-7; D ambiguous. The CDR3 length is 16 residues. V gave up 7 bases and J gave up 7 bases, with 27 bases separating them. Germline CDR1 and CDR2: SGDLS and YYNGEE. The CDR3: CASAPSPRLDLREQYF. The CDR3 nucleotides read TGTGCCAGCGCCCCTAGTCCGCGCTTAGATTTAAGGGAGCAGTACTTC.

In this sample, this clone turned up a few times. This sequence joins TRBV6-1 and TRBJ2-2, with TRBD2 matching over 9 bases. With V trimmed by 6 bases and J by 0 bases, 2 bases remained unmatched. Germline values: CDR1 MNHNS, CDR2 SASEGT. The length of the CDR3 is 15 residues. In DNA form, the CDR3 reads TGTGCCAGCAGATCTAGCGGGGCGAACACCGGGGAGCTGTTTTTT. Encoded protein: CASRSSGANTGELFF.

The CDR3 region has the DNA TGTGCCAGCAGTGTGGCAGGGGTTCTCAATCAGCCCCAGCATTTT. This sequence encodes CASSVAGVLNQPQHF. The chain carries TRBV6-1 and TRBJ1-5; perhaps TRBD1 as D (6 bases). The CDR3 is 15 residues long. CDR1 and CDR2 from the germline V gene are MNHNS and SASEGT. V lost 4 bases and J lost 3, with 13 bases in between.

The gene calls are TRBV5-1 and TRBJ1-1, with 7 bases matching TRBD1. The CDR3 runs 13 residues. Unmatched junction bases numbered 4, after V lost 7 bases and J lost 1 base. The germline gives CDR1 SGHRS, CDR2 YFSETQ. This chain's CDR3 is CASRRQGNTEAFF. The DNA for the CDR3 is TGCGCCAGCCGAAGACAGGGGAACACTGAAGCTTTCTTT.

The chain couples TRBV29-1 to TRBJ1-5, with 10 bases aligning to TRBD1. Germline loops: CDR1 SQVTM, CDR2 ANQGSEA. V lost 5 bases to trimming and J lost 4 bases; unmatched junction nucleotides: 5. The CDR3 covers 14 residues. This CDR3 reads CSVPGQGRNQPQHF. Here the CDR3 DNA reads TGCAGCGTTCCGGGACAGGGGAGGAATCAGCCCCAGCATTTT.

This rearrangement joins TRBV6-5 to TRBJ2-3, with TRBD2 identical over 11 bases. Losses at the gene ends were 5 bases for V and 6 bases for J; bases not matched to a gene: 7. CDR3 length: 15 amino acids. CDR1 and CDR2 (germline): MNHEY, SVGAGI. As DNA, the CDR3 is TGTGCCAGCAGTCGACTAGCGGGGTTCGTCGATACGCAGTATTTT. Amino acids: CASSRLAGFVDTQYF.